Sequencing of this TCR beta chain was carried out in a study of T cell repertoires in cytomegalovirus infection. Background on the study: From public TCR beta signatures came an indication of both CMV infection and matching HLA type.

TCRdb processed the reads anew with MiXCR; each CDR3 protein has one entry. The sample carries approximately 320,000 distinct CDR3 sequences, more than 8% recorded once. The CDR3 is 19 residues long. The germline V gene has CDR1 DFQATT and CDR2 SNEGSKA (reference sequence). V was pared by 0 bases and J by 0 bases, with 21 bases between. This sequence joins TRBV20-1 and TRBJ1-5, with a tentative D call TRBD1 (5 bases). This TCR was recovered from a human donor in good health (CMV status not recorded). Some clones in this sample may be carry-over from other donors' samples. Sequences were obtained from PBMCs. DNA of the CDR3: TGCAGTGCTAGAGATCACGGGACCCCGATATCATATAGCAATCAGCCCCAGCATTTT. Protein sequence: CSARDHGTPISYSNQPQHF.